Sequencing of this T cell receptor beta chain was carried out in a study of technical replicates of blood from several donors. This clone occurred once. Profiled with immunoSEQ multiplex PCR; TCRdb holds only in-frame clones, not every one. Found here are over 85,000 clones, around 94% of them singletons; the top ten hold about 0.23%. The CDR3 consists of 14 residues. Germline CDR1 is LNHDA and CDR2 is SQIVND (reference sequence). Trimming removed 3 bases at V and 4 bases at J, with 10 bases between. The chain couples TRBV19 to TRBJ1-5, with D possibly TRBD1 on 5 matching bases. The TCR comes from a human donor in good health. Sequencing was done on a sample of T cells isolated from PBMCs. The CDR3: CASSILQANQPQHF. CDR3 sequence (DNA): TGTGCCAGTAGTATTTTACAGGCAAATCAGCCCCAGCATTTT.